Each of the 6 T cell receptor beta chains below was sequenced from the same sample in a study of blood T cell repertoires in COVID-19. The repertoire was sequenced with immunoSEQ multiplex PCR; TCRdb's copy has only in-frame clones and lacks some. In the table there are roughly 260,000 clones, 88% of which are singletons. The sample comprised peripheral blood. The receptors were gathered from a woman aged 25 to 39 with COVID-19, enrolled during active disease.

This chain uses TRBV9 with TRBJ1-5, with D unresolved. From germline, CDR1 is SGDLS and CDR2 YYNGEE. V dropped 3 bases and J dropped 3 bases, with 10 bases sitting between them. The CDR3 extends over 14 amino acids. CDR3 nucleotide sequence: TGTGCCAGCAGCGCGAGGTGGAACAATCAGCCCCAGCATTTT. Residues: CASSARWNNQPQHF.

CDR3: CATRVNRGSYF. CDR3 nucleotides: TGTGCCACCAGAGTAAACAGGGGTAGCTACTTC. The rearrangement links TRBV24-1 to TRBJ2-7, with 7 positions matching TRBD1. Looked up from germline, CDR1 is KGHDR and CDR2 is SFDVKD. With V trimmed by 7 bases and J by 13 bases, 9 bases remained unmatched. The CDR3 contains 11 residues.

The chain couples TRBV18 to TRBJ2-2, with 7 positions matching TRBD2. The CDR3 sequence is 16 residues long. Germline CDR1 and CDR2: KGHSH and LQKENI. V shed 5 bases and J 1 base; nucleotides not matched to a gene: 7. The CDR3 DNA reads TGTGCCAGCTCAAGCGAGCGGGACCAGAACACCGGGGAGCTGTTTTTT. It codes for CASSSERDQNTGELFF.

The CDR3 loop reads CASSLPGQGTEAFF. The DNA for the CDR3 is TGTGCCAGCAGCTTACCCGGCCAGGGCACTGAAGCTTTCTTT. This chain uses TRBV7-9 with TRBJ1-1; TRBD1 might be the D (5 bases). The CDR3 is 14 residues long. Trimming removed 2 bases from V and 4 bases from J, with 11 bases in between. Germline loops: CDR1 SEHNR, CDR2 FQNEAQ (reference sequence).

For the CDR3, the DNA is TGTGCCAGCTCACCAAAGACAAACGCCTACGAGCAGTACTTC. As protein: CASSPKTNAYEQYF. The chain has TRBV18 and TRBJ2-7; no firm D call. The ends were cut back, 2 bases at V and 2 bases at J, with 10 bases in the middle. The germline gives CDR1 KGHSH, CDR2 LQKENI. The CDR3 covers 14 residues. The complete variable domain, with remaining parts taken from reference TRBV18 and TRBJ2-7, reads NAGVMQNPRHLVRRRGQEARLRCSPMKGHSHVYWYRQLPEEGLKFMVYLQKENIIDESGMPKERFSAEFPKEGPSILRIQQVVRGDSAAYFCASSPKTNAYEQYFGPGTRLTVT.

The rearrangement joins TRBV7-6 to TRBJ1-2; TRBD1 agrees at 7 bases. This CDR3 contains 13 residues. After removal of 2 bases from V and 8 bases from J, the junction contained 5 bases not matched to a gene. Germline V CDR1 and CDR2: SGHVS, FNYEAQ. The CDR3 DNA is TGTGCCAGCAGCTTACGGGACAGTCTGGGCTACACCTTC. Its translation is CASSLRDSLGYTF. Based on the CDR3 plus reference TRBV7-6 and TRBJ1-2, the full variable domain is GAGVSQSPRYKVTKRGQDVALRCDPISGHVSLYWYRQALGQGPEFLTYFNYEAQQDKSGLPNDRFSAERPEGSISTLTIQRTEQRDSAMYRCASSLRDSLGYTFGSGTRLTVV.